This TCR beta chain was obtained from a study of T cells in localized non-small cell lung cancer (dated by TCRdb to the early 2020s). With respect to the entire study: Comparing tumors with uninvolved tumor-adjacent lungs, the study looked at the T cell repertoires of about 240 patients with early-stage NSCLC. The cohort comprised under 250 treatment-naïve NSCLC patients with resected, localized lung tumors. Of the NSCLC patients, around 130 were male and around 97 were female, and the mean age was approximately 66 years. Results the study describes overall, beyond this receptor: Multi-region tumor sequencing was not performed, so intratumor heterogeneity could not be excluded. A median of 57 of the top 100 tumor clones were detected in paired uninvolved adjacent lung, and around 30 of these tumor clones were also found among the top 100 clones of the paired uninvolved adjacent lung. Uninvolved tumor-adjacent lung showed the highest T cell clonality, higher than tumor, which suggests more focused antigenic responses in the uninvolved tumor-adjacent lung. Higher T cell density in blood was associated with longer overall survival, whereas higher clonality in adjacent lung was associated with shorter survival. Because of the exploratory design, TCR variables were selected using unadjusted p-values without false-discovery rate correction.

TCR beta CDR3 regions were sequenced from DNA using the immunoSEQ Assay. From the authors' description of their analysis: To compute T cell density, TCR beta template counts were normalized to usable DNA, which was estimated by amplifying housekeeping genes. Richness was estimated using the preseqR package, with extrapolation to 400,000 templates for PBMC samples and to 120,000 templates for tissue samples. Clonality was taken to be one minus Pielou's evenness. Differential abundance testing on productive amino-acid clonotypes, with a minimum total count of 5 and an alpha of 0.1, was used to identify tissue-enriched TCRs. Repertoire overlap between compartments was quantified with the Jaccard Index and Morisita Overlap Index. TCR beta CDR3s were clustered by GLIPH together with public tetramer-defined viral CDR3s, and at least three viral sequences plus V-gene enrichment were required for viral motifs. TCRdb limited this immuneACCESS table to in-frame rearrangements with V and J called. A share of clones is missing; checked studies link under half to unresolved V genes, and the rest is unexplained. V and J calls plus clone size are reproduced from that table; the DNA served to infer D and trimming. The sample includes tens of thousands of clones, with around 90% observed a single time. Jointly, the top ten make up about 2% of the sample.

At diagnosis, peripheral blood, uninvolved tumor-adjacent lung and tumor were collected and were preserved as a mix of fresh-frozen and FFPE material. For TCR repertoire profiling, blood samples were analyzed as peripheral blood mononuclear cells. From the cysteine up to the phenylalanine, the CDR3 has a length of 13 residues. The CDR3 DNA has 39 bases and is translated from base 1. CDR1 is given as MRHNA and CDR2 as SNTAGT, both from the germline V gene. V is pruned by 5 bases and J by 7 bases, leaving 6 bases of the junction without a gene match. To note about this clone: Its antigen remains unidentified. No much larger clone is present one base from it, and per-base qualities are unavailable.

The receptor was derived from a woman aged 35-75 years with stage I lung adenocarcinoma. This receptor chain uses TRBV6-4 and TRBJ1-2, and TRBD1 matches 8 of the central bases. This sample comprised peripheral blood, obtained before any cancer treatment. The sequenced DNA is TGTGCCAGCAGTATCGGACAGGGAGGTGGCTACACCTTC. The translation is CASSIGQGGGYTF.